Listed below are T cell receptor beta chains from one sample, sequenced in a study of blood T cell repertoires in COVID-19. This table comes from immunoSEQ multiplex PCR, and its TCRdb copy is limited to in-frame clones, with some not included. This sample has 150,000 or so clones, with 88% found just once. The sequenced material came from peripheral blood. These receptors were taken from a man aged 50-59 years with acute or convalescent COVID-19. The CDR3 runs from the conserved cysteine through the conserved F or W. Fields, in order: V gene, clone size, J gene, D gene, CDR3 protein, CDR3 DNA. The D gene is left open where the match is weak. Where a row states a size, it is once, few, many or the class of an expanded clone; other rows omit it.

>TRBV2|.|TRBJ1-4|.
CAGQTEINEKLFF
TGTGCCGGTCAGACAGAAATTAATGAAAAACTGTTTTTT
>TRBV7-2|.|TRBJ1-1|.
CASSFFFRVAFF
TGTGCCAGCAGCTTTTTTTTTCGGGTGGCTTTCTTT
>TRBV21-1|.|TRBJ1-6|.
CASFSSRDRVVSPLHF
TGTGCCAGCTTCTCCTCCCGGGACAGGGTCGTTTCACCCCTCCACTTT
>TRBV28|.|TRBJ1-5|.
CASSLSGRPYQPQHF
TGTGCCAGCAGTTTGAGCGGCCGTCCTTATCAGCCCCAGCATTTT
>TRBV7-6|.|TRBJ2-5|TRBD2
CASSEMGGASQETQYF
TGTGCCAGCAGTGAGATGGGAGGGGCCTCCCAAGAGACCCAGTACTTC
>TRBV6-5|.|TRBJ2-1|.
CASSYPTGNEQFF
TGTGCCAGCAGTTACCCGACAGGCAATGAGCAGTTCTTC
>TRBV7-9|.|TRBJ2-7|TRBD1
CASSLDRGYPYEQYF
TGTGCCAGCAGCTTGGACAGGGGGTACCCCTACGAGCAGTACTTC
>TRBV2|.|TRBJ1-2|TRBD1
CASSGTGGPSNYGYTF
TGTGCCAGCAGCGGGACAGGCGGGCCTTCTAACTATGGCTACACCTTC
>TRBV28|.|TRBJ2-1|TRBD2
CASSLRLAGGSLYNEQFF
TGTGCCAGCAGTTTAAGACTAGCGGGAGGGTCTCTCTACAATGAGCAGTTCTTC
>TRBV4-1|.|TRBJ2-1|TRBD2
CASSQGKRGAQSSYNEQFF
TGCGCCAGCAGCCAAGGAAAGCGGGGGGCCCAAAGCTCCTACAATGAGCAGTTCTTC
>TRBV27|.|TRBJ1-1|.
CASSFHGNTEAFF
TGTGCCAGCAGTTTCCACGGGAACACTGAAGCTTTCTTT
>TRBV14|.|TRBJ2-7|.
CASSQARYEQYF
TGTGCCAGCAGCCAAGCCCGCTACGAGCAGTACTTC
>TRBV18|once|TRBJ2-2|TRBD1
CASSPMGQGLANTGELFF
TGTGCCAGCTCACCTATGGGACAGGGACTCGCGAACACCGGGGAGCTGTTTTTT
>TRBV9|.|TRBJ1-2|TRBD1
CASSVDGTGGYGYTF
TGTGCCAGCAGCGTAGATGGGACAGGGGGCTATGGCTACACCTTC
>TRBV28|.|TRBJ2-7|TRBD2
CASSSLLAGSYEQYF
TGTGCCAGCAGTTCGTTACTAGCGGGATCCTACGAGCAGTACTTC
>TRBV5-1|.|TRBJ2-6|TRBD1
CASSQMTGTGANVLTF
TGCGCCAGCAGCCAAATGACAGGGACTGGGGCCAACGTCCTGACTTTC